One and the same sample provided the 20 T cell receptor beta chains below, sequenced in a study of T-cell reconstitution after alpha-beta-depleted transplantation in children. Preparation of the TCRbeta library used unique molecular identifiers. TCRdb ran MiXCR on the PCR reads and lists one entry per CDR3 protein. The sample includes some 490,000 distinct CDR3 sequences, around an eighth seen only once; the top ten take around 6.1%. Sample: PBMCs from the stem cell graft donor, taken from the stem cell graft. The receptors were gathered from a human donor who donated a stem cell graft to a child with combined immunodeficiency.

The CDR3 region is CASSGATYEQYF. CDR3 DNA sequence: TGTGCCAGCTCGGGCGCAACCTACGAGCAGTACTTC. V usage is TRBV12-3 or TRBV12-4 and J usage is TRBJ2-7; D gene unclear. The CDR3 loop spans 12 amino acids. V was clipped by 8 bases and J by 2 bases, with 10 bases between them.

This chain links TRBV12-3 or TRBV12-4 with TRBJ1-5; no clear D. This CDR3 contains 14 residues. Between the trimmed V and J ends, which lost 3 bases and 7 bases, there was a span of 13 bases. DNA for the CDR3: TGTGCCAGCAGTTTCGGTGAAAGTAGGCAGCCCCAGCATTTT. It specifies CASSFGESRQPQHF.

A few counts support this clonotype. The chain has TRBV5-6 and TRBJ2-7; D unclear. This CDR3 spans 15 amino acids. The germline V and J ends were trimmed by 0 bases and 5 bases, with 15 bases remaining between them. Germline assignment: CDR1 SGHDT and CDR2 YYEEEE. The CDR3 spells CASSLGTAGLDEQYF. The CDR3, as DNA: TGTGCCAGCAGCTTGGGGACGGCCGGTCTGGACGAGCAGTACTTC.

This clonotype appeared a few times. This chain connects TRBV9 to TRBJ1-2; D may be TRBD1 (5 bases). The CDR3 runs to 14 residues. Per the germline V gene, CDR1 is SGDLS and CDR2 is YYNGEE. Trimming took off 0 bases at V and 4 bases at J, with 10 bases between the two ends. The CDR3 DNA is TGTGCCAGCAGCGTAGACTCAGGGATCTATGGCTACACCTTC. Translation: CASSVDSGIYGYTF.

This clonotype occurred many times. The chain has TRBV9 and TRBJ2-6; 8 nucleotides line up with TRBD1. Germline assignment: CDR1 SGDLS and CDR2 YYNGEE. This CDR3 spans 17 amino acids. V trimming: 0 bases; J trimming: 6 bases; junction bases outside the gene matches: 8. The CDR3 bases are TGTGCCAGCAGCGTAGTTGAGGGACAGGAATTGGCCAACGTCCTGACTTTC. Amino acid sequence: CASSVVEGQELANVLTF.

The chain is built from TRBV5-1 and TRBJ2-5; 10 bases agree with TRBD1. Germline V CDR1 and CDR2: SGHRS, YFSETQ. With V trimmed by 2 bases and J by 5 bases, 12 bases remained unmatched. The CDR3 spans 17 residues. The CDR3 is CASSLVGTGAGMETQYF. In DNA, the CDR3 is TGCGCCAGCAGCTTAGTTGGGACAGGGGCCGGAATGGAGACCCAGTACTTC.

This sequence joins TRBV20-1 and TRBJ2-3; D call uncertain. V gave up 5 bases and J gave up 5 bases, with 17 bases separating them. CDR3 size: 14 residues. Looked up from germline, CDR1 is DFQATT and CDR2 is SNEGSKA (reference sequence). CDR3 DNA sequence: TGCAGTGCTCCGTTCGGATCGTGGGAAGATACGCAGTATTTT. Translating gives CSAPFGSWEDTQYF.

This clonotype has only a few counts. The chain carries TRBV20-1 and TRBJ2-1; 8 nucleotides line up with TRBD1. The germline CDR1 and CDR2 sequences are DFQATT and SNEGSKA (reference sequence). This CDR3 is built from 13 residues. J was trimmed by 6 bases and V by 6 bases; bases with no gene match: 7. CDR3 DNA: TGCAGTGCGACGGACAGGGTGAGCAATGAGCAGTTCTTC. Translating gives CSATDRVSNEQFF.

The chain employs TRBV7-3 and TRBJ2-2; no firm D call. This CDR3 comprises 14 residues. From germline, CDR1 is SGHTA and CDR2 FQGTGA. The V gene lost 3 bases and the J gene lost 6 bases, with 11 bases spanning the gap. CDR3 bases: TGTGCCAGCAGCTTTACCTTCCGCGCCGGGGAGCTGTTTTTT. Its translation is CASSFTFRAGELFF.

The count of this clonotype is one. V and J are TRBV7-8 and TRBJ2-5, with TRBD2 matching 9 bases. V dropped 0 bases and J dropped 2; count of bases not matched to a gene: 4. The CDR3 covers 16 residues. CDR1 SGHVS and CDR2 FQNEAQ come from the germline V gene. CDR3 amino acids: CASSLALAGLQETQYF. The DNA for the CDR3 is TGTGCCAGCAGCTTAGCTCTAGCGGGGTTACAAGAGACCCAGTACTTC.

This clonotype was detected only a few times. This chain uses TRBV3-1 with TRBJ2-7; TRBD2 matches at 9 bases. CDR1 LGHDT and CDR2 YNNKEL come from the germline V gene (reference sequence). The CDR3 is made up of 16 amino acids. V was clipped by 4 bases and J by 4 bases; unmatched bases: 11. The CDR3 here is CASSLVAGDPLYEQYF. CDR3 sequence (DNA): TGTGCCAGCAGCCTGGTAGCGGGAGACCCCTTATACGAGCAGTACTTC.

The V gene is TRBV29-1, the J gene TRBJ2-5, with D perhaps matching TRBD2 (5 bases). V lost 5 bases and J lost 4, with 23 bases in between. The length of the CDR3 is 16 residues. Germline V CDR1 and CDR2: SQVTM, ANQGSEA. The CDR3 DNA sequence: TGCAGCGTTTCCGAACTTGGGGAAACGGAGGCAGAGACCCAGTACTTC. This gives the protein CSVSELGETEAETQYF.

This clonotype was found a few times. The CDR3 DNA is TGTGCCAGCAGCTTATATACGGGGCGGGGCGAGCAGTACTTC. It specifies CASSLYTGRGEQYF. The rearrangement links TRBV11-2 to TRBJ2-7; D might be TRBD2 (6 bases). This CDR3 has 14 amino acids. V was trimmed by 2 bases and J by 6 bases, leaving 14 bases between them. The V gene's germline CDR1 is SGHAT and CDR2 FQNNGV.

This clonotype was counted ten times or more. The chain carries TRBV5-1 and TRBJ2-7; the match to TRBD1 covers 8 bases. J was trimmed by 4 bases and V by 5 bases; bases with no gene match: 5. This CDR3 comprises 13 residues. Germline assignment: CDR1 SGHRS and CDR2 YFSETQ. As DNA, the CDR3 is TGCGCCAGCAGGGTGACAGGGGCGTACGAGCAGTACTTC. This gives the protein CASRVTGAYEQYF.

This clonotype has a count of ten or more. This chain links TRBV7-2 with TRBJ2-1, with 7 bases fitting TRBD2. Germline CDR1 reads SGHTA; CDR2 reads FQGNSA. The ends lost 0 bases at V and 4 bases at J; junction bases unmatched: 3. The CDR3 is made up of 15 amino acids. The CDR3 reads CASSLALADYNEQFF. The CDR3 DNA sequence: TGTGCCAGCAGCTTAGCCCTAGCGGATTACAATGAGCAGTTCTTC.

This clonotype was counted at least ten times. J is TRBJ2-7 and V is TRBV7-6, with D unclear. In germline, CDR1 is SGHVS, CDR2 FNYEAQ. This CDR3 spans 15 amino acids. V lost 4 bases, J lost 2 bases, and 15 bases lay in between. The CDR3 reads CASSSRTVGTYEQYF. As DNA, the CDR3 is TGTGCCAGCAGCTCGCGGACGGTGGGGACCTACGAGCAGTACTTC.

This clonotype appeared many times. The CDR3 DNA is TGCGCCAGCAGCTTTCTAGGGTCAGATACGCAGTATTTT. Encoded protein: CASSFLGSDTQYF. The chain links TRBV5-1 to TRBJ2-3; D call uncertain. Germline V gene lookup returns CDR1 SGHRS and CDR2 YFSETQ. Between the trimmed V and J ends, which lost 2 bases and 4 bases, there was a span of 8 bases. This CDR3 is 13 amino acids long.

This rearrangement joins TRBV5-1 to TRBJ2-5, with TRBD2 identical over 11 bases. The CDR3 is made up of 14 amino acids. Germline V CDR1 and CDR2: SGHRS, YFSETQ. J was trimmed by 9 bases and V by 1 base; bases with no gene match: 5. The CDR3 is CASSLLLAGEAQYF. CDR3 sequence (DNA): TGCGCCAGCAGCTTGTTACTAGCGGGGGAGGCCCAGTACTTC.

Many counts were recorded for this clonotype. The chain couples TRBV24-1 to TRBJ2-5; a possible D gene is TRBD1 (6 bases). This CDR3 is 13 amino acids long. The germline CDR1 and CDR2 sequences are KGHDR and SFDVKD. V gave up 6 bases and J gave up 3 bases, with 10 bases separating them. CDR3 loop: CATSTGWEETQYF. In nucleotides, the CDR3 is TGTGCCACCAGTACAGGGTGGGAAGAGACCCAGTACTTC.

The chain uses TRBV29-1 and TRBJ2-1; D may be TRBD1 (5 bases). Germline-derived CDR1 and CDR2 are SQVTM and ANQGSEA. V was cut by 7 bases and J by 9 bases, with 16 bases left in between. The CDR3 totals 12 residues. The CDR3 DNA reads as TGCAGCGCGGTTCCCCTACAGGTTGAGCAGTTCTTC. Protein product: CSAVPLQVEQFF.